Following are 9 T cell receptor beta chains from one sample sequenced in a study of blood T cell repertoires in COVID-19. Some clones are missing from TCRdb's copy, which holds only in-frame ones; the method was immunoSEQ multiplex PCR. The sample lists approximately 480,000 clones, about 85% occurring once. Sequencing was done on a sample of PBMCs or T cells enriched from blood (not recorded which). The origin of the receptors is a woman in her late teens or twenties who had recovered from COVID-19.

This clone was counted only a few times. The chain is built from TRBV18 and TRBJ1-6; no clear D gene. V was trimmed by 6 bases and J by 14 bases, leaving 11 bases between them. Germline CDR1 and CDR2: KGHSH and LQKENI. The length of the CDR3 is 11 residues. Written as DNA, the CDR3 is TGTGCCAGCTCTCCCGGTGAGGCCCTCCACTTT. Its protein is CASSPGEALHF.

This clone was seen a few times. The chain joins TRBV18 to TRBJ2-1, with TRBD2 matching 10 bases. Germline V CDR1 and CDR2: KGHSH, LQKENI. This CDR3 contains 13 residues. Trimming removed 3 bases from V and 15 bases from J; junction bases left unmatched: 8. The CDR3 DNA is TGTGCCAGCTCACCTTTGAGCGGGGGGGCGGCGTTCTTC. Translating it yields CASSPLSGGAAFF.

J is TRBJ2-4 and V is TRBV12-3 or TRBV12-4, with 7 bases lining up with TRBD1. V lost 6 bases and J lost 8; bases outside the gene matches: 7. The CDR3 is 13 amino acids. The CDR3 nucleotides read TGTGCCAGCAGCCGACAGGGAGCGGACATTCAGTACTTC. Its translation is CASSRQGADIQYF.

V gene TRBV7-9 combines with J gene TRBJ1-4, with D unclear. The CDR3 spans 16 residues. V gave up 5 bases and J gave up 5 bases, with 18 bases separating them. The germline V gene has CDR1 SEHNR and CDR2 FQNEAQ (reference sequence). CDR3 nucleotides: TGTGCCAGCAGCCCAGCGGGTAGAGCTTACAATGAAAAACTGTTTTTT. Residues: CASSPAGRAYNEKLFF.

This sequence joins TRBV2 and TRBJ1-5; tentatively, D is TRBD1 (5 bases). Trimming took off 6 bases at V and 6 bases at J, with 18 bases between the two ends. CDR3 size: 15 residues. CDR1 is SNHLY, CDR2 FYNNEI, per germline. In DNA, the CDR3 is TGTGCCAGCAGCTATGAGCAGGGAGGAGGTCAGCCCCAGCATTTT. As protein: CASSYEQGGGQPQHF.

CDR3 nucleotide sequence: TGTGCCAGCAGCTTCCTAGGGACACCGAATCAGCCCCAGCATTTT. Translating it yields CASSFLGTPNQPQHF. This rearrangement joins TRBV5-5 to TRBJ1-5, with D perhaps matching TRBD1 (6 bases). The CDR3 covers 15 residues. Germline loops: CDR1 SGHKS, CDR2 YYEKEE (reference sequence). The V end lost 2 bases, the J end lost 4 bases, and 13 bases lay between the germline ends.

Turning to this clone: Other DNA sequences within the sample encode an identical CDR3. This chain uses TRBV28 with TRBJ2-5; D perhaps matches TRBD1 (5 bases). The germline V gene encodes CDR1 MDHEN and CDR2 SYDVKM. The CDR3 sequence is 13 residues long. V was trimmed by 6 bases and J by 2 bases, leaving 10 bases between them. The CDR3 sequence: CASSLTAQETQYF. CDR3 coding DNA: TGTGCCAGCAGCTTGACAGCGCAAGAGACCCAGTACTTC. The entire variable domain, with the rest obtained from reference TRBV28 and TRBJ2-5, is as follows: DVKVTQSSRYLVKRTGEKVFLECVQDMDHENMFWYRQDPGLGLRLIYFSYDVKMKEKGDIPEGYSVSREKKERFSLILESASTNQTSMYLCASSLTAQETQYFGPGTRLLVL.

The chain carries TRBV7-8 and TRBJ2-1; D ambiguous. The CDR3 extends over 13 amino acids. The germline gives CDR1 SGHVS, CDR2 FQNEAQ. With 1 base removed from V and 4 bases from J, the gap between germline ends came to 5 bases. DNA of the CDR3: TGTGCCAGCAGCTTAGGGCTGTACAATGAGCAGTTCTTC. This sequence encodes CASSLGLYNEQFF.

The chain employs TRBV5-1 and TRBJ1-4, with D possibly matching TRBD1 (5 bases). From germline, CDR1 is SGHRS and CDR2 YFSETQ. The CDR3 consists of 15 residues. Deletions cut 1 base from V and 6 bases from J, with 13 bases between. CDR3 sequence: CASSLRGAPYEKLFF. The CDR3 region has the DNA TGCGCCAGCAGCTTGAGGGGTGCACCCTATGAAAAACTGTTTTTT.